The clone carrying this T cell receptor beta chain has only one observation. Antigen: not known. This specimen belongs to a study of T-cell reconstitution after alpha-beta-depleted transplantation in children. Unique molecular identifiers were used in preparing the TCRbeta library. MiXCR, run by TCRdb on the PCR reads, gives a single entry per CDR3 protein. The sample has around 450,000 distinct CDR3 sequences, about 16% seen once. Study conclusions and caveats: The origin of alpha-beta T cells about two months after transplant was reportedly several hundred expanded graft clones.

The receptor comes from a boy in the first two years of life who had a stem cell transplant for Wiskott-Aldrich syndrome, so the T cells may come from the graft donor. Sample: PBMCs, mostly from graft donor cells, taken 360 days after TCRalphabeta/CD19-depleted stem cell transplant.

Written as DNA, the CDR3 is TGCGCCAGCAGCTTGGGGGTCCAGGGACCCACTGAAGCTTTCTTT. This encodes CASSLGVQGPTEAFF. The V gene is TRBV5-1, the J gene TRBJ1-1, with D perhaps TRBD1 (5 bases). The germline V gene encodes CDR1 SGHRS and CDR2 YFSETQ. The V end was cut by 0 bases, the J end by 4 bases, with 13 bases between. The CDR3 has 15 residues.